This passage covers 20 T cell receptor beta chains from one sample sequenced in a study of T cells after yellow fever vaccination. A single record per CDR3 protein comes from TCRdb applying MiXCR to the 5' RACE reads. The sample consists of 200,000 to 300,000 distinct CDR3 sequences, approximately 6.3% of them appearing once. This material consisted of CD4+ T cells sorted from PBMCs, taken on the day of the yellow fever booster vaccination. Every receptor here comes from a young man who received the YFV17D yellow fever vaccine.

The V call is TRBV28, the J call TRBJ2-7, with 10 bases matching TRBD1. Germline assignment: CDR1 MDHEN and CDR2 SYDVKM. The CDR3 runs to 16 residues. V lost 6 bases, J lost 3 bases, and 11 bases stayed unmatched. CDR3 amino acids: CASRTFDGTGVYEQYF. CDR3 coding DNA: TGTGCCAGCAGAACTTTTGACGGGACAGGGGTCTACGAGCAGTACTTC.

This clonotype was detected ten times or more. The chain joins TRBV12-3 or TRBV12-4 to TRBJ2-3; the D gene is possibly TRBD2 (6 bases). The germline V and J ends were trimmed by 1 base and 6 bases, with 11 bases remaining between them. The CDR3 has 14 residues. The CDR3 protein is CASSLGGGPDTQYF. CDR3 nucleotides: TGTGCCAGCAGTTTAGGGGGAGGTCCGGATACGCAGTATTTT.

This clonotype was observed at least ten times. The V gene is TRBV7-9, the J gene TRBJ2-3; 8 bases line up with TRBD2. Germline V gene lookup returns CDR1 SEHNR and CDR2 FQNEAQ (reference sequence). J gave up 5 bases and V 1 base, and 5 bases lay outside the gene matches. The CDR3 totals 15 residues. The CDR3 DNA is TGTGCCAGCAGCTTAGTGAGCGGGAGTAGAGATACGCAGTATTTT. Encoded protein: CASSLVSGSRDTQYF.

This clonotype came up a few times. The rearrangement joins TRBV7-2 to TRBJ2-1, with D perhaps TRBD2 (6 bases). Looked up from germline, CDR1 is SGHTA and CDR2 is FQGNSA. V was cut by 1 base and J by 7 bases, with 14 bases left in between. This CDR3 has 15 residues. CDR3 sequence: CASSLVALAINEQFF. CDR3 in DNA: TGTGCCAGCAGCTTAGTTGCCCTAGCGATTAATGAGCAGTTCTTC.

This clonotype was detected ten times or more. The chain couples TRBV7-8 to TRBJ2-7; no definite D call. Germline V gene data show CDR1 as SGHVS and CDR2 as FQNEAQ. Trimming stripped 4 bases from V and 4 bases from J, with 5 bases between. There are 11 residues in the CDR3. CDR3 region: CASSSQYEQYF. DNA of the CDR3: TGTGCCAGCAGCTCCCAATACGAGCAGTACTTC.

The rearrangement joins TRBV4-3 to TRBJ2-3; D is uncertain. The CDR3 is 13 amino acids. The ends were cut back, 4 bases at V and 4 bases at J, with 9 bases in the middle. CDR1 and CDR2 from the germline V gene are LGHNA and YSLEER. The CDR3 DNA is TGCGCCAGCAGCCTACTGGGGTCAGATACGCAGTATTTT. This sequence encodes CASSLLGSDTQYF.

This sequence joins TRBV30 and TRBJ2-2; D remains ambiguous. The CDR3 extends over 15 amino acids. Germline CDR1 GTSNPN, CDR2 SVGIG (reference sequence). V lost 2 bases to trimming and J lost 3 bases, with 13 bases between them. The CDR3 region is CAWSPGLRHTGELFF. CDR3 in DNA: TGTGCCTGGAGTCCGGGCCTCAGGCACACCGGGGAGCTGTTTTTT.

The V gene is TRBV5-1, the J gene TRBJ1-6; D is unclear. Per the germline V gene, CDR1 is SGHRS and CDR2 is YFSETQ. V lost 4 bases and J lost 0, with 8 bases in between. The CDR3 has 15 residues. This chain's CDR3 is CASSTENSYNSPLHF. CDR3 bases: TGCGCCAGCAGCACCGAAAACTCCTATAATTCACCCCTCCACTTT.

This clonotype was seen at least ten times. The CDR3 DNA follows: TGCGCCAGCAGCTTGCGTTCGACTAGCGGTAGCACAGATACGCAGTATTTT. This encodes CASSLRSTSGSTDTQYF. J is TRBJ2-3 and V is TRBV5-1, with TRBD2 identical over 9 bases. Per germline, CDR1 SGHRS and CDR2 YFSETQ. V lost 1 base and J lost 0; bases outside the gene matches: 6. CDR3 length equals 17 residues.

This chain connects TRBV7-2 to TRBJ2-5, with D perhaps being TRBD1 or TRBD2 (7 bases each). Germline CDR1 SGHTA, CDR2 FQGNSA. The CDR3 spans 15 residues. V shed 4 bases and J shed 7 bases, with 19 bases lying between them. CDR3 sequence reads: CASSSQGGLVGTQYF. The CDR3 nucleotides read TGTGCCAGCAGCTCCCAGGGGGGGTTGGTTGGGACCCAGTACTTC. Looking up the rest from reference TRBV7-2 and TRBJ2-5 gives the full variable domain: GAGVSQSPSNKVTEKGKDVELRCDPISGHTALYWYRQSLGQGLEFLIYFQGNSAPDKSGLPSDRFSAERTGGSVSTLTIQRTQQEDSAVYLCASSSQGGLVGTQYFGPGTRLLVL.

This clonotype turned up a few times. The chain links TRBV4-2 to TRBJ1-2; TRBD1 is a possible D gene (5 bases). Trimming stripped 3 bases from V and 1 base from J, with 15 bases between. Germline loops: CDR1 LGHNA, CDR2 YNFKEQ. CDR3 length: 16 amino acids. CDR3 loop: CASSHATGTGNYGYTF. The CDR3 region has the DNA TGTGCCAGCAGCCACGCGACCGGGACTGGTAACTATGGCTACACCTTC.

This clonotype was picked up many times. The V and J genes are TRBV20-1 and TRBJ2-1, with 8 positions matching TRBD2. Germline CDR1 is DFQATT and CDR2 is SNEGSKA (reference sequence). The CDR3 has 13 amino acids. J was trimmed by 5 bases and V by 6 bases; bases with no gene match: 6. CDR3 protein: CSAIETSDNEQFF. In nucleotides, the CDR3 is TGCAGTGCGATCGAGACTAGCGACAATGAGCAGTTCTTC.

As for this clonotype: One junction end does not reproduce the germline sequence, and a read error may be involved. The chain has TRBV20-1 and TRBJ2-3; TRBD2 matches at 10 bases. Germline V gene lookup returns CDR1 DFQATT and CDR2 SNEGSKA (reference sequence). CDR3 length: 15 amino acids. In DNA form, the CDR3 reads TGCAGTGCTAGTAAAGCGGGAGGGTTGGGAGATATGCAGTATTTT. Translated: CSASKAGGLGDMQYF.

The rearrangement links TRBV6-2 or TRBV6-3 to TRBJ2-5; TRBD1 matches at 7 bases. This CDR3 spans 15 amino acids. The V gene end was trimmed by 4 bases and the J gene end by 8 bases; junction bases not matched to a gene: 13. The germline V gene has CDR1 MNHEY and CDR2 SVGEGT. CDR3 sequence reads: CASSFGQVIRDTQYF. DNA for the CDR3: TGTGCCAGCAGTTTCGGACAGGTTATACGGGATACCCAGTACTTC.

V usage is TRBV27 and J usage is TRBJ2-3; D is unresolved. The CDR3 has 12 residues. Germline CDR1 MNHEY, CDR2 SMNVEV (reference sequence). V was pared by 0 bases and J by 10 bases, with 8 bases between. CDR3: CASSLSVGAQYF. The DNA of the CDR3 is TGTGCCAGCAGTTTATCGGTTGGCGCGCAGTATTTT.

This clonotype appeared a few times. V and J are TRBV11-2 and TRBJ2-5, with D unresolved. V was shortened by 5 bases and J by 5 bases, with 12 bases between the two germline ends. CDR1 is SGHAT and CDR2 is FQNNGV in the germline V gene. The CDR3 is 13 residues long. DNA of the CDR3: TGTGCCAGCAGCAGATTAGATGAGGAGACCCAGTACTTC. It specifies CASSRLDEETQYF.

This clonotype showed up just a few times. The V and J genes are TRBV5-6 and TRBJ1-4, with D unclear. The CDR3 has 13 residues. In germline, CDR1 is SGHDT, CDR2 YYEEEE. V was shortened by 0 bases and J by 5 bases, with 5 bases between the two germline ends. CDR3 DNA sequence: TGTGCCAGCAGCTTGGACAGAAATGAAAAACTGTTTTTT. Protein product: CASSLDRNEKLFF.

The chain has TRBV5-6 and TRBJ2-1, with 9 nucleotides matching TRBD2. The ends lost 2 bases at V and 7 bases at J; junction bases unmatched: 7. This CDR3 region has 15 residues. Germline CDR1 is SGHDT and CDR2 is YYEEEE. CDR3 sequence: CASSFGGRAANEQFF. CDR3 nucleotide sequence: TGTGCCAGCAGCTTCGGCGGGAGGGCAGCAAATGAGCAGTTCTTC.

This clonotype was picked up a small number of times. The chain links TRBV20-1 to TRBJ1-2; D is possibly TRBD1 (6 bases). The CDR3 totals 11 residues. V was clipped by 1 base and J by 6 bases, with 6 bases between them. Germline V gives CDR1 DFQATT, CDR2 SNEGSKA (reference sequence). CDR3 in amino acids: CSARAGDGYTF. The CDR3 region has the DNA TGCAGTGCTAGAGCAGGGGATGGCTACACCTTC.

The rearrangement uses TRBV7-6 and TRBJ1-1; D not resolved. Deletions cut 0 bases from V and 11 bases from J, with 28 bases between. Germline V CDR1 and CDR2: SGHVS, FNYEAQ. The CDR3 runs 18 residues. The CDR3 sequence is CASSLAGAPQVGDGGAFF. Here the CDR3 DNA reads TGTGCCAGCAGCTTAGCGGGCGCCCCGCAGGTCGGGGATGGTGGGGCTTTCTTT.